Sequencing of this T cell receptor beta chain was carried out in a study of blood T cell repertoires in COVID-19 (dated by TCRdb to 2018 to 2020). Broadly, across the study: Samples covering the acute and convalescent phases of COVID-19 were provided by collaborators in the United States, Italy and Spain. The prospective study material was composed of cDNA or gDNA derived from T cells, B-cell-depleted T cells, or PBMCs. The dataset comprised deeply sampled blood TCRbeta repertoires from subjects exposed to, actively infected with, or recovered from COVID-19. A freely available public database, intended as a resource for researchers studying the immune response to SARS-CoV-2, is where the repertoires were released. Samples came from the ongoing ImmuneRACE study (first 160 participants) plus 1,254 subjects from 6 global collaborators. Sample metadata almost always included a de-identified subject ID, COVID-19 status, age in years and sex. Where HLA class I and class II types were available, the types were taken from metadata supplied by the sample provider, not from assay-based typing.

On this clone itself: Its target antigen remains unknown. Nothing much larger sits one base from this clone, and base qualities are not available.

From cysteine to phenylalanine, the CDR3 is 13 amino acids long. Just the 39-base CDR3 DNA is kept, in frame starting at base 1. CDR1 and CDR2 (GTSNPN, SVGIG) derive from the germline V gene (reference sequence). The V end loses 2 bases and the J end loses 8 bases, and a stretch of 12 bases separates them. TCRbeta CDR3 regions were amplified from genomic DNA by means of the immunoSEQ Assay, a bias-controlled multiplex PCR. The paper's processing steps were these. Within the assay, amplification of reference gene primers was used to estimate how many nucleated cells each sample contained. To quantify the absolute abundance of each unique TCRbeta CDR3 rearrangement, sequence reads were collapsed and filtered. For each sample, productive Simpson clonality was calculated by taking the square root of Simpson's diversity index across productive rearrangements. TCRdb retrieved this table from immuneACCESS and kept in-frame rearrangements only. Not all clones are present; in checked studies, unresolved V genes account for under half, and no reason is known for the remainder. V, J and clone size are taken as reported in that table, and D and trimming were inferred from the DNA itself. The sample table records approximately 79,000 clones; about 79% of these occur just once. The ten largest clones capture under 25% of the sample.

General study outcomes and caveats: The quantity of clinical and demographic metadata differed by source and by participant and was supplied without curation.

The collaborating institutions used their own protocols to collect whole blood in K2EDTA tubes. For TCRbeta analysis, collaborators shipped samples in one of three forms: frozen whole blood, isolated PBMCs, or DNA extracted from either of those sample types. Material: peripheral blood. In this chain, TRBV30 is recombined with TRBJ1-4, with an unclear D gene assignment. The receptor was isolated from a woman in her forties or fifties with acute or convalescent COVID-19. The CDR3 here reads CAWSRTQQEKLFF. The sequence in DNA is TGTGCCTGGAGTCGCACACAACAGGAAAAACTGTTTTTT. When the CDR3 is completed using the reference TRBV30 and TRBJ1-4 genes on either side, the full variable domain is SQTIHQWPATLVQPVGSPLSLECTVEGTSNPNLYWYRQAAGRGLQLLFYSVGIGQISSEVPQNLSASRPQDRQFILSSKKLLLSDSGFYLCAWSRTQQEKLFFGSGTQLSVL.